These 26 T cell receptor beta chains were all obtained from the same sample, sequenced in a study of technical replicates of blood from a few donors. Sequencing used immunoSEQ multiplex PCR; TCRdb keeps in-frame clones, though not all of them. This table holds 98,000 or so clones, approximately 95% found once. Input material: T cells isolated from PBMCs. All receptors come from a human donor in good health.

This chain connects TRBV11-2 to TRBJ2-7; 7 positions agree with TRBD2. This CDR3 is 14 amino acids long. J gave up 0 bases and V 11 bases, and 10 bases lay outside the gene matches. CDR1 is SGHAT, CDR2 FQNNGV, per germline. The CDR3 spells CAVLRTRDSYEQYF. DNA for the CDR3: TGTGCCGTATTAAGGACTAGGGACTCCTACGAGCAGTACTTC.

V gene TRBV19 combines with J gene TRBJ2-1, with TRBD2 identical over 8 bases. The CDR3 spans 15 residues. The germline gives CDR1 LNHDA, CDR2 SQIVND (reference sequence). Trimming cost V 5 bases and J 3 bases; bases outside gene matches: 6. The CDR3 DNA reads as TGTGCCAGTAGTGTAAGCGGGGGTAACTACAATGAGCAGTTCTTC. Protein product: CASSVSGGNYNEQFF.

Here the CDR3 reads CASSLWVLREATGELFF. CDR3 bases: TGTGCCAGCAGCTTATGGGTTCTGAGGGAGGCCACCGGGGAGCTGTTTTTT. The rearrangement links TRBV7-8 to TRBJ2-2, with a possible D match to TRBD2 (6 bases). This CDR3 has 17 residues. Trimming cost V 2 bases and J 4 bases, with 17 bases left between them. The V gene's germline CDR1 is SGHVS and CDR2 FQNEAQ.

V and J are TRBV18 and TRBJ1-2; D unclear. Trimming pared 3 bases from V and 5 bases from J, leaving 16 bases between. CDR3 length: 15 residues. Germline V gene sequence: CDR1 KGHSH, CDR2 LQKENI. CDR3 region: CASSPISGTTYGYTF. Written as DNA, the CDR3 is TGTGCCAGCTCACCCATATCTGGCACTACGTATGGCTACACCTTC.

This chain connects TRBV6-6 to TRBJ1-4; D is perhaps TRBD1 (6 bases). Germline V lookup: CDR1 MNHNY, CDR2 SVGAGI (reference sequence). The CDR3 runs 15 residues. The V and J ends lost 0 bases and 7 bases respectively, with 12 bases between them. The CDR3 coding sequence is TGTGCCAGCAGTTACTCGACAGGTAGCCGTGAAAAACTGTTTTTT. Translation: CASSYSTGSREKLFF.

The chain carries TRBV4-2 and TRBJ2-2, with 9 nucleotides matching TRBD2. This CDR3 region has 15 residues. Germline-derived CDR1 and CDR2 are LGHNA and YNFKEQ. The V segment lost 4 bases and the J segment 3 bases; nucleotides outside the gene matches: 3. The CDR3 DNA sequence: TGTGCCAGCAGCCGCCGACTAGCGGACACCGGGGAGCTGTTTTTT. It codes for CASSRRLADTGELFF.

The rearrangement joins TRBV9 to TRBJ2-1, with 7 nucleotides matching TRBD1. CDR3 length equals 16 residues. The junction had 15 bases not matched to a gene; V was cut back by 4 bases and J by 8 bases. The germline V gene encodes CDR1 SGDLS and CDR2 YYNGEE. The CDR3 DNA reads TGTGCCAGCAGCCCCCAGGGGGTTACTAATAGGGATGAGCAGTTCTTC. Its protein is CASSPQGVTNRDEQFF. Combining the CDR3 with reference TRBV9 and TRBJ2-1 gives the whole variable domain DSGVTQTPKHLITATGQRVTLRCSPRSGDLSVYWYQQSLDQGLQFLIQYYNGEERAKGNILERFSAQQFPDLHSELNLSSLELGDSALYFCASSPQGVTNRDEQFFGPGTRLTVL.

This rearrangement joins TRBV19 to TRBJ2-6, with TRBD1 matching 7 bases. This CDR3 is built from 16 residues. The ends lost 7 bases at V and 0 bases at J; junction bases unmatched: 6. Germline loops: CDR1 LNHDA, CDR2 SQIVND (reference sequence). CDR3: CASKDTGASGANVLTF. In DNA, the CDR3 is TGTGCCAGTAAGGATACAGGGGCCTCTGGGGCCAACGTCCTGACTTTC. Full variable domain (outside the CDR3, taken from reference TRBV19 and TRBJ2-6): DGGITQSPKYLFRKEGQNVTLSCEQNLNHDAMYWYRQDPGQGLRLIYYSQIVNDFQKGDIAEGYSVSREKKESFPLTVTSAQKNPTAFYLCASKDTGASGANVLTFGAGSRLTVL.

The V gene is TRBV11-2, the J gene TRBJ1-2, with unresolved D. The CDR3 is made up of 12 amino acids. Looked up from germline, CDR1 is SGHAT and CDR2 is FQNNGV. Between the trimmed V and J ends, which lost 3 bases and 8 bases, there was a span of 10 bases. The CDR3 is CASSLDTGGYTF. As DNA, the CDR3 is TGTGCCAGCAGCTTGGATACCGGGGGCTACACCTTC.

V gene TRBV2 combines with J gene TRBJ2-3; no clear D gene. Trimming removed 7 bases from V and 2 bases from J, with 7 bases in between. Germline V lookup: CDR1 SNHLY, CDR2 FYNNEI. The CDR3 is made up of 12 amino acids. CDR3 nucleotide sequence: TGTGCCAGCAAAGCCGACACAGATACGCAGTATTTT. It codes for CASKADTDTQYF. The full variable domain, with the rest looked up from reference TRBV2 and TRBJ2-3, is EPEVTQTPSHQVTQMGQEVILRCVPISNHLYFYWYRQILGQKVEFLVSFYNNEISEKSEIFDDQFSVERPDGSNFTLKIRSTKLEDSAMYFCASKADTDTQYFGPGTRLTVL.

This chain connects TRBV28 to TRBJ2-5; 9 positions agree with TRBD2. The CDR3 has 16 residues. Germline CDR1 and CDR2: MDHEN and SYDVKM. V was clipped by 4 bases and J by 0 bases; unmatched bases: 6. CDR3 in DNA: TGTGCCAGCAGTTCGTTAGCGGGAGAGGACCAAGAGACCCAGTACTTC. This translates into CASSSLAGEDQETQYF. Using reference TRBV28 and TRBJ2-5 for the parts outside the CDR3, the full variable domain is DVKVTQSSRYLVKRTGEKVFLECVQDMDHENMFWYRQDPGLGLRLIYFSYDVKMKEKGDIPEGYSVSREKKERFSLILESASTNQTSMYLCASSSLAGEDQETQYFGPGTRLLVL.

The J gene is TRBJ2-1, the V gene TRBV6-5, with D unclear. V was cut by 5 bases and J by 9 bases, with 11 bases left in between. The CDR3 totals 12 residues. The germline V gene encodes CDR1 MNHEY and CDR2 SVGAGI. Here the CDR3 reads CASSHPRLEQFF. CDR3 nucleotide sequence: TGTGCCAGCAGTCACCCGCGGCTTGAGCAGTTCTTC.

The chain has TRBV6-4 and TRBJ1-4; 12 bases are shared with TRBD1. Germline V gives CDR1 MRHNA, CDR2 SNTAGT. The CDR3 is 14 residues long. After removal of 9 bases from V and 8 bases from J, the junction contained 7 bases not matched to a gene. The CDR3 reads CARSRDRGREKLFF. The CDR3 nucleotides read TGTGCCAGAAGCCGGGACAGGGGGCGGGAAAAACTGTTTTTT.

The V gene is TRBV30, the J gene TRBJ2-1; 7 bases match TRBD2. There are 13 residues in the CDR3. V dropped 2 bases and J dropped 8; count of bases not matched to a gene: 6. Germline V CDR1 and CDR2: GTSNPN, SVGIG (reference sequence). The CDR3 loop is CAWSFGLVHEQFF. The CDR3 DNA sequence: TGTGCCTGGAGTTTTGGACTAGTCCATGAGCAGTTCTTC.

This chain links TRBV5-4 with TRBJ2-3, with D possibly TRBD2 on 7 matching bases. Germline V gene data show CDR1 as SGHNT and CDR2 as YYREEE (reference sequence). Trimming shortened V by 0 bases and J by 5 bases, and 13 bases separated the two germline ends. The CDR3 is made up of 15 amino acids. CDR3 sequence reads: CASSLVRGGVDTQYF. The CDR3 nucleotides are TGTGCCAGCAGCTTGGTTAGAGGGGGGGTAGATACGCAGTATTTT.

V gene TRBV4-1 combines with J gene TRBJ2-7, with TRBD1 as a possible D gene (7 bases). The germline V and J ends were trimmed by 4 bases and 1 base, with 17 bases remaining between them. Germline lookup yields CDR1 MGHRA and CDR2 YSYEKL. The CDR3 sequence is 16 residues long. CDR3 in amino acids: CASSPIKAGGSYEQYF. The CDR3 region has the DNA TGCGCCAGCAGCCCGATCAAGGCAGGGGGGTCCTACGAGCAGTACTTC.

This sequence joins TRBV6-6 and TRBJ1-1, with 7 bases aligning to TRBD1. From germline, CDR1 is MNHNY and CDR2 SVGAGI (reference sequence). The CDR3 totals 16 residues. J lost 4 bases, V lost 8 bases, and 16 bases had no gene match. CDR3 sequence: CASAQASGGEGTEAFF. The CDR3 DNA sequence: TGTGCCAGCGCCCAAGCTTCAGGGGGTGAGGGCACTGAAGCTTTCTTT.

The chain carries TRBV28 and TRBJ1-1, with D hard to call. CDR1 is MDHEN and CDR2 is SYDVKM in the germline V gene. The V end lost 5 bases, the J end lost 5 bases, and 12 bases lay between the germline ends. The CDR3 has 13 residues. The CDR3 bases are TGTGCCAGCAGTCCCGTCGTTTTTACTGAAGCTTTCTTT. Translating gives CASSPVVFTEAFF.

This rearrangement joins TRBV28 to TRBJ1-5; TRBD1 might be the D (5 bases). V gave up 2 bases and J gave up 5 bases, with 13 bases separating them. Germline lookup yields CDR1 MDHEN and CDR2 SYDVKM. The CDR3 consists of 15 residues. CDR3 coding DNA: TGTGCCAGCAGTTTAGGTCCAGGGTACCATCAGCCCCAGCATTTT. It yields the protein CASSLGPGYHQPQHF.

The chain has TRBV7-8 and TRBJ1-2; possible D gene TRBD1, 5 bases. The V and J ends lost 1 base and 2 bases respectively, with 8 bases between them. The CDR3 length is 14 residues. Germline V gene lookup returns CDR1 SGHVS and CDR2 FQNEAQ. The CDR3 nucleotides read TGTGCCAGCAGCTTAGGAGACAGCAACTATGGCTACACCTTC. It encodes CASSLGDSNYGYTF.

The chain has TRBV5-1 and TRBJ2-5, with a tentative D call TRBD2 (6 bases). Germline lookup yields CDR1 SGHRS and CDR2 YFSETQ. V lost 3 bases and J lost 2, with 20 bases in between. This CDR3 is 17 amino acids long. CDR3 sequence: CASSYSSWGVLQETQYF. In DNA form, the CDR3 reads TGCGCCAGCAGCTACTCGTCTTGGGGGGTATTACAAGAGACCCAGTACTTC. The full variable domain, rest sourced from reference TRBV5-1 and TRBJ2-5, is KAGVTQTPRYLIKTRGQQVTLSCSPISGHRSVSWYQQTPGQGLQFLFEYFSETQRNKGNFPGRFSGRQFSNSRSEMNVSTLELGDSALYLCASSYSSWGVLQETQYFGPGTRLLVL.

CDR3 amino acids: CASTGYGDSEKLFF. The DNA for the CDR3 is TGTGCCAGCACGGGTTACGGGGATAGTGAAAAACTGTTTTTT. The chain combines TRBV28 with TRBJ1-4; D not resolved. Trimming removed 7 bases at V and 7 bases at J, with 16 bases between. The CDR3 consists of 14 residues. Germline V gene lookup returns CDR1 MDHEN and CDR2 SYDVKM.

In its sample, this clone was seen once. This chain uses TRBV5-1 with TRBJ2-5; D is perhaps TRBD1 (6 bases). V dropped 0 bases and J dropped 4 bases, with 13 bases sitting between them. The CDR3 extends over 15 amino acids. Germline CDR1 reads SGHRS; CDR2 reads YFSETQ. CDR3 coding DNA: TGCGCCAGCAGCTTGGTTAGGACACAGGGAGAGACCCAGTACTTC. It codes for CASSLVRTQGETQYF.

V gene TRBV12-5 combines with J gene TRBJ2-1; D remains ambiguous. Trimming pared 1 base from V and 0 bases from J, leaving 10 bases between. The CDR3 is 16 residues long. Germline lookup yields CDR1 LGHNT and CDR2 FRNRAP. The CDR3 DNA reads as TGTGCTAGTGGTTTGGGGTCAAACTTCTCCTACAATGAGCAGTTCTTC. Translation gives CASGLGSNFSYNEQFF.

This chain uses TRBV7-9 with TRBJ2-1; 8 bases are shared with TRBD2. Germline-derived CDR1 and CDR2 are SEHNR and FQNEAQ (reference sequence). Unmatched junction bases numbered 18, after V lost 7 bases and J lost 7 bases. The CDR3 has 17 residues. This CDR3 is CASIPGLERETRNEQFF. The DNA for the CDR3 is TGTGCCAGCATCCCAGGGTTGGAGCGGGAGACTAGGAATGAGCAGTTCTTC. Combining the CDR3 with reference TRBV7-9 and TRBJ2-1 gives the whole variable domain DTGVSQNPRHKITKRGQNVTFRCDPISEHNRLYWYRQTLGQGPEFLTYFQNEAQLEKSRLLSDRFSAERPKGSFSTLEIQRTEQGDSAMYLCASIPGLERETRNEQFFGPGTRLTVL.

This chain connects TRBV7-9 to TRBJ2-7, with D perhaps matching TRBD2 (6 bases). With 4 bases removed from V and 1 base from J, the gap between germline ends came to 11 bases. Looked up from germline, CDR1 is SEHNR and CDR2 is FQNEAQ (reference sequence). CDR3 length: 14 amino acids. DNA for the CDR3: TGTGCCAGCAGCTCCGCCGGGAGTTCCTACGAGCAGTACTTC. It translates to CASSSAGSSYEQYF.